This paragraph reports one TCR beta chain. The entry originates in a study of T-cell memory formation after mild COVID-19. Germline values: CDR1 DFQATT, CDR2 SNEGSKA (reference sequence). CDR3 length equals 14 residues. V gave up 0 bases and J gave up 3 bases, with 12 bases separating them. Each CDR3 protein gets one entry after TCRdb re-called the 5' RACE reads with MiXCR. The data hold some 300,000 distinct CDR3 sequences, with 20% to 25% observed a single time. This receptor was identified in a man aged 18 to 29 who had mild COVID-19 (a few samples of this study predate the infection). Cell type and time point are not known. The rearrangement uses TRBV20-1 and TRBJ2-7; the D call may be TRBD1 or TRBD2 (5 bases each). The source material was PBMCs or a T cell subset sorted from them (not recorded which). The CDR3 sequence: CSAREGQGVYEQYV. The CDR3 region has the DNA TGCAGTGCTAGAGAGGGGCAGGGAGTCTACGAGCAGTACGTC.